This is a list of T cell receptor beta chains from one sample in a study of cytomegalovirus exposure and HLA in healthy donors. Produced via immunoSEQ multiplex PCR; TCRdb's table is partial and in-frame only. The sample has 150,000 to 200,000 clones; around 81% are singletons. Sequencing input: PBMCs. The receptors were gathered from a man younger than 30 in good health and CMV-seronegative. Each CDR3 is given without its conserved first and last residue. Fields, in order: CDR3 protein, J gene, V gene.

ASSRLMDTQY,TRBJ2-3,TRBV13
ASSFSSSSNQPQH,TRBJ1-5,TRBV28
ASSLAGRNSYEQY,TRBJ2-7,TRBV7-6
ASSLSGGSREQY,TRBJ2-7,TRBV7-2
ASSSREGVADTQY,TRBJ2-3,TRBV9
ATRKRGFEQF,TRBJ2-1,TRBV15
ASSLGPGRGTGNTIY,TRBJ1-3,TRBV28
ASSPIFSSYNEQF,TRBJ2-1,TRBV7-2
ASSELGAGDEKLF,TRBJ1-4,TRBV25-1
ASSQDRGRGETQY,TRBJ2-5,TRBV4-1
ASSLQEETQY,TRBJ2-5,TRBV6-6
ASSDRVAAVSWSYEQY,TRBJ2-7,TRBV6-1
ASSDAGAPGYT,TRBJ1-2,TRBV2
ASSDGGPTNYGYT,TRBJ1-2,TRBV9
ASSTGGGASYGYT,TRBJ1-2,TRBV5-4
ASSTRETQY,TRBJ2-5,TRBV27
ASSQSRTGGNEQY,TRBJ2-7,TRBV16
ASGTGPEQY,TRBJ2-7,TRBV2
AISVGIAGDEQF,TRBJ2-1,TRBV10-3
ASSEGGQRESSEAF,TRBJ1-1,TRBV6-1
AWAHMNTEAF,TRBJ1-1,TRBV30
SAQGSSYEQY,TRBJ2-7,TRBV29-1
ASSFGRDGNSPLH,TRBJ1-6,TRBV6-6
ASSFPGGRTDTQY,TRBJ2-3,TRBV11-1
ASSQDLTGYYGYT,TRBJ1-2,TRBV4-3
ASSSLREGEQF,TRBJ2-1,TRBV11-3
ASSESTGRGYT,TRBJ1-2,TRBV10-1
ASSEIYREQY,TRBJ2-7,TRBV5-6
SVEQGSTYEQY,.,TRBV29-1
ASSLGQGIGYT,TRBJ1-2,TRBV5-1
ASSLRGAGAGTYEQY,TRBJ2-7,TRBV5-1
AIASGPRGPQY,TRBJ2-4,TRBV10-3
ASSPGLAGVHEQY,TRBJ2-7,TRBV28
ASSLSNTWGTSGRPSSYEQY,TRBJ2-7,TRBV27
ASTLRDRGFLSNQPQH,TRBJ1-5,TRBV19
ASSSTRGVERYEQY,TRBJ2-7,TRBV11-2
ASSPRTSGGYEQY,TRBJ2-7,TRBV7-8
ASSPGVEETQY,TRBJ2-5,TRBV11-2
ASSLYRGGRAHNEQF,TRBJ2-1,TRBV13
ASSLASAGSSYEQY,TRBJ2-7,TRBV5-1
SVIKRSREGSYNEQF,TRBJ2-1,TRBV29-1
ASSDGVQGSNQPQH,TRBJ1-5,TRBV6-1
ASSYSATENTEAF,TRBJ1-1,TRBV6-6
ASSHSSPLAGPYNEQF,TRBJ2-1,TRBV9
ASSLGQSGNTIY,TRBJ1-3,TRBV5-1
ASSNRQGFAAADTQY,TRBJ2-3,TRBV5-4
ASSLRTSGGADKNIQY,TRBJ2-4,TRBV27
ASSGLGQGSLGAF,TRBJ1-1,TRBV6-1
ASSFRTGLDQPQH,TRBJ1-5,TRBV5-6
SVVADYYEQY,TRBJ2-7,TRBV29-1
ASSLNTGFGQETQY,TRBJ2-5,TRBV5-1
ASSLVEVGTEAF,TRBJ1-1,TRBV5-4
ASSPNRGGDTQY,TRBJ2-3,TRBV18
ASSPRGQGVDEQY,TRBJ2-7,TRBV7-7
ATSRGSGGTDTQY,TRBJ2-3,TRBV15
ASSSPDRSPEAF,TRBJ1-1,TRBV27
ASSSHSPLH,TRBJ1-6,TRBV6-1
ASSLRTGGMNTEAF,TRBJ1-1,TRBV7-6
ASSRLAGAAYEQY,TRBJ2-7,TRBV4-3